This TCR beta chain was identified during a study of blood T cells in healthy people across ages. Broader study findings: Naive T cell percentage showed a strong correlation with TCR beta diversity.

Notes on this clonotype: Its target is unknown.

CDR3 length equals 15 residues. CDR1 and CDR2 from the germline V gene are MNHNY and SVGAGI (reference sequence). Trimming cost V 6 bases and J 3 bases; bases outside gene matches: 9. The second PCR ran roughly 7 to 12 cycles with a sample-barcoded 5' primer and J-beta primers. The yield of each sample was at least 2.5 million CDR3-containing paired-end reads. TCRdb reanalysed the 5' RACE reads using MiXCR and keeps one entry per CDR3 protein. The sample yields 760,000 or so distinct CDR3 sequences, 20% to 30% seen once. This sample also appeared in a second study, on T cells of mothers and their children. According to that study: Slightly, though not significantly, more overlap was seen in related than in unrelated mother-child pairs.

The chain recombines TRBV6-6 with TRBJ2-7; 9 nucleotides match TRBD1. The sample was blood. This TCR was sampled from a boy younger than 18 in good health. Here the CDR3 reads CASRPGTGQFYEQYF. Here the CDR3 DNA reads TGTGCCAGCAGACCGGGGACAGGGCAATTCTACGAGCAGTACTTC.